Detailed here is one T cell receptor (beta chain). The data belong to a study of blood T cell repertoires in COVID-19. Background on the study: Material from acute and convalescent COVID-19 was sourced from the United States, Italy and Spain. The cDNA or gDNA used as material had been derived from T cells, B-cell-depleted T cells, or PBMCs.

Profiled with immunoSEQ multiplex PCR; TCRdb holds only in-frame clones, not every one. This table holds more than 300,000 clones, around 87% found once. One Seattle source followed patients from active infection through their disease course. CDR1 and CDR2 (germline): LGHDT, YNNKEL (reference sequence). The CDR3 covers 16 residues. The ends were cut back, 1 base at V and 1 base at J, with 13 bases in the middle. This TCR was sampled from a woman aged 25 to 39 with COVID-19, enrolled during active disease. The V and J genes are TRBV3-1 (or the pseudogene TRBV3-2) and TRBJ1-1; a weak D match, TRBD1 (6 bases). The specimen sequenced was peripheral blood. The CDR3: CASSQAGGLTNTEAFF. The CDR3 DNA follows: TGTGCCAGCAGCCAAGCCGGGGGGCTGACGAACACTGAAGCTTTCTTT.